One sample yielded the 12 T cell receptor beta chains listed below, sequenced in a study of blood T cell repertoires in COVID-19. The assay was immunoSEQ multiplex PCR, and TCRdb's table has in-frame clones only and misses some. The table has about 120,000 clones, about four fifths seen once; the top ten hold over 9.5%. The source material was peripheral blood. All receptors derive from a human donor in a cohort sampled during active COVID-19.

CDR3 DNA sequence: TGTGCCAGCAGCTTGTTGGGACAGCCTAGCAATCAGCCCCAGCATTTT. Its translation: CASSLLGQPSNQPQHF. The V gene is TRBV7-8, the J gene TRBJ1-5, with TRBD1 matching 7 bases. CDR3 length equals 16 residues. CDR1 is SGHVS, CDR2 FQNEAQ, per germline. V lost 3 bases, J lost 0 bases, and 5 bases stayed unmatched.

The chain recombines TRBV18 with TRBJ1-1; D might be TRBD1 (6 bases). There are 16 residues in the CDR3. Trimming left V 4 bases short and J 1 base short, with 16 bases between. The V gene's germline CDR1 is KGHSH and CDR2 LQKENI. The chain's CDR3 is CASSHTLRGTNTEAFF. In DNA form, the CDR3 reads TGTGCCAGCTCACACACTTTAAGGGGGACGAACACTGAAGCTTTCTTT.

The chain couples TRBV27 to TRBJ2-5, with 7 bases aligning to TRBD2. The germline V gene has CDR1 MNHEY and CDR2 SMNVEV (reference sequence). The CDR3 covers 14 residues. J gave up 2 bases and V 5 bases, and 5 bases lay outside the gene matches. CDR3 bases: TGTGCCAGCAGTCCCCGGACTAGACAAGAGACCCAGTACTTC. As protein: CASSPRTRQETQYF.

The CDR3 DNA reads TGTGCCAGCAGCACAAACAACTATGGCTACACCTTC. Protein: CASSTNNYGYTF. The J gene is TRBJ1-2, the V gene TRBV7-9; D ambiguous. The CDR3 spans 12 residues. Trimming left V 5 bases short and J 2 bases short, with 6 bases between. CDR1 is SEHNR, CDR2 FQNEAQ, per germline (reference sequence).

The gene calls are TRBV28 and TRBJ2-3, with 8 nucleotides matching TRBD1. The ends lost 3 bases at V and 0 bases at J; junction bases unmatched: 2. The CDR3 extends over 15 amino acids. Looked up from germline, CDR1 is MDHEN and CDR2 is SYDVKM. The CDR3 nucleotides are TGTGCCAGCAGTTTTTGGGACAGGAGCACAGATACGCAGTATTTT. Amino acid sequence: CASSFWDRSTDTQYF.

The chain couples TRBV7-3 to TRBJ2-5; 9 nucleotides match TRBD1. V shed 1 base and J 4 bases; nucleotides not matched to a gene: 10. The germline V gene has CDR1 SGHTA and CDR2 FQGTGA. The CDR3 length is 17 residues. The CDR3 DNA reads as TGTGCCAGCAGCTTAAAGGGACAGGGAAGGGTTTTAGAGACCCAGTACTTC. The encoded protein is CASSLKGQGRVLETQYF.

This rearrangement joins TRBV5-5 to TRBJ1-5; 8 positions match TRBD1. Germline trimming cut 2 bases from V and 3 bases from J; bases unmatched to any gene: 7. Per the germline V gene, CDR1 is SGHKS and CDR2 is YYEKEE (reference sequence). The CDR3 runs to 16 residues. CDR3 coding DNA: TGTGCCAGCAGCTTTGGTCGGACAGGGTCCAATCAGCCCCAGCATTTT. It codes for CASSFGRTGSNQPQHF.

The chain couples TRBV6-5 to TRBJ1-1; D remains unclear. Trimming took off 7 bases at V and 3 bases at J, with 12 bases between the two ends. Germline V CDR1 and CDR2: MNHEY, SVGAGI. The CDR3 totals 13 residues. CDR3 amino acids: CASNRREDTEAFF. Here the CDR3 DNA reads TGTGCCAGCAACCGGCGGGAGGACACTGAAGCTTTCTTT.

Only one count was recorded for this clone. The chain has TRBV29-1 and TRBJ2-7, with 8 bases that match TRBD2. This CDR3 has 13 amino acids. Germline-derived CDR1 and CDR2 are SQVTM and ANQGSEA. The ends lost 3 bases at V and 4 bases at J; junction bases unmatched: 5. CDR3: CSVDSGGGYEQYF. In nucleotides, the CDR3 is TGCAGCGTTGACTCGGGAGGGGGTTACGAGCAGTACTTC.

The chain joins TRBV7-2 to TRBJ2-7, with D perhaps matching TRBD1 (6 bases). CDR3 length equals 16 residues. Per germline, CDR1 SGHTA and CDR2 FQGNSA. V shed 2 bases and J shed 0 bases, with 14 bases lying between them. The CDR3, as DNA: TGTGCCAGCAGCTTACGAGTGACAGGATTCTCCTACGAGCAGTACTTC. Translating it yields CASSLRVTGFSYEQYF.

Comment on this clone: The same CDR3 can be traced to other DNA sequences in this sample. The V gene is TRBV6-2 or TRBV6-3, the J gene TRBJ1-1, with D unresolved. CDR1 and CDR2 (germline): MNHEY, SVGEGT. V shed 3 bases and J shed 5 bases, with 7 bases lying between them. The CDR3 sequence is 12 residues long. The CDR3 loop reads CASSYSLTEAFF. The CDR3 DNA is TGTGCCAGCAGTTATAGTCTTACTGAAGCTTTCTTT.

This clone occurred once. The chain couples TRBV5-1 to TRBJ1-1; D remains unclear. In germline, CDR1 is SGHRS, CDR2 YFSETQ. Trimming cost V 0 bases and J 2 bases, with 11 bases left between them. This CDR3 contains 15 residues. CDR3 loop: CASSLDPGRNTEAFF. In DNA, the CDR3 is TGCGCCAGCAGCTTGGATCCAGGAAGAAACACTGAAGCTTTCTTT.